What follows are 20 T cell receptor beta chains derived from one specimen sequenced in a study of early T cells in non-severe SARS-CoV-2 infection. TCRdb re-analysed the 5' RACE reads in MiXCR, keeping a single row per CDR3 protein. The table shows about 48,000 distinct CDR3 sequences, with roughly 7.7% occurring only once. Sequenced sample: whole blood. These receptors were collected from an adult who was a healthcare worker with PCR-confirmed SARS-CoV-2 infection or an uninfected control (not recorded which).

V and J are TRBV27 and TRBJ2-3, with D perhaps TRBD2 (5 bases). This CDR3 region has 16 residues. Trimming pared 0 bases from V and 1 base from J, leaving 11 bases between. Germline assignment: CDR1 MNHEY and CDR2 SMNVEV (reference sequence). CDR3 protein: CASSLSFRGGTDTQYF. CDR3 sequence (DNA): TGTGCCAGCAGTTTATCTTTTCGGGGTGGCACAGATACGCAGTATTTT.

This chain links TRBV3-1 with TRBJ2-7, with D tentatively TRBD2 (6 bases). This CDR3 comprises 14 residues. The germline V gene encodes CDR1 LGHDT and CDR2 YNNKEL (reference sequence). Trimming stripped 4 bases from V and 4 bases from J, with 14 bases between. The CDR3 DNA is TGTGCCAGCAGCCGCGGGACGGACAAATACGAGCAGTACTTC. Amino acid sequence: CASSRGTDKYEQYF.

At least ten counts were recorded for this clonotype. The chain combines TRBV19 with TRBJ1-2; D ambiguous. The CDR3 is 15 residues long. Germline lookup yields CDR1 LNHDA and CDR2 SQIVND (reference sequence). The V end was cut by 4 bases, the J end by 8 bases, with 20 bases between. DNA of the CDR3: TGTGCCAGTAGTACTTCCAAGACATCCCCCAAGGGCTACACCTTC. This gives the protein CASSTSKTSPKGYTF.

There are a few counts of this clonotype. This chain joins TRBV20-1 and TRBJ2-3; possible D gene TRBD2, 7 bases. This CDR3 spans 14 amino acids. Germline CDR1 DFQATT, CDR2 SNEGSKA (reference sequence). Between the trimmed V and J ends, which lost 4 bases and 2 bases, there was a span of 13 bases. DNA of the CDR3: TGCAGTGCTAAAGGGGGGGGCGACACAGATACGCAGTATTTT. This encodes CSAKGGGDTDTQYF.

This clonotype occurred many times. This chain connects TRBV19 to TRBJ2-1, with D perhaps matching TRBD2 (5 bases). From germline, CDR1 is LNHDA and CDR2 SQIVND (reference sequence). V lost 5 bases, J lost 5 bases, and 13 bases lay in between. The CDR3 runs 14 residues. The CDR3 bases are TGTGCCAGTAGTCGCCTGCGGACTGACAATGAGCAGTTCTTC. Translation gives CASSRLRTDNEQFF.

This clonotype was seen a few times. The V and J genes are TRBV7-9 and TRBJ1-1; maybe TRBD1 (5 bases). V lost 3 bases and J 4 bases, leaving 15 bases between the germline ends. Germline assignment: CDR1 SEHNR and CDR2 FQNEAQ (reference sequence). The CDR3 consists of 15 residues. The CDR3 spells CASSFVGDAGTEAFF. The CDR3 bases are TGTGCCAGCAGCTTCGTGGGGGACGCGGGCACTGAAGCTTTCTTT.

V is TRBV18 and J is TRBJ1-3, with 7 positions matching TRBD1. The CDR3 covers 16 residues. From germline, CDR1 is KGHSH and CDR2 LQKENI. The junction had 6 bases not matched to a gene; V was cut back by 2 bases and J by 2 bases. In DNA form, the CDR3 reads TGTGCCAGCTCACCAGGGACAGCCTCGACTGGAAACACCATATATTTT. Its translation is CASSPGTASTGNTIYF.

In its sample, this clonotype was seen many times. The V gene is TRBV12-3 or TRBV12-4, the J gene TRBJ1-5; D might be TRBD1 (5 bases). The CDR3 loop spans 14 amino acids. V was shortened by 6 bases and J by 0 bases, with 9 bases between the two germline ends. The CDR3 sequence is CASRSRGSNQPQHF. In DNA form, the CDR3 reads TGTGCCAGCAGATCGAGGGGTAGCAATCAGCCCCAGCATTTT.

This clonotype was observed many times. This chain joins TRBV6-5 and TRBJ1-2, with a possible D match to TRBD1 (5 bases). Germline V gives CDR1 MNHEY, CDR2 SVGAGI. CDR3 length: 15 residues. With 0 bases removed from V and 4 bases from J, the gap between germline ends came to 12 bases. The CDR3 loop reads CASSYSFQGGYGYTF. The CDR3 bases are TGTGCCAGCAGTTACTCTTTCCAGGGCGGCTATGGCTACACCTTC.

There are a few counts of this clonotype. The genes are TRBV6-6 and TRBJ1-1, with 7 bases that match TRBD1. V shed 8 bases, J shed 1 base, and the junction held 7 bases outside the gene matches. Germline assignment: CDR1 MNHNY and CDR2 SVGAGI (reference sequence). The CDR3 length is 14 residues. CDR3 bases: TGTGCCAGCTACGAGGCAGGGGGGAACACTGAAGCTTTCTTT. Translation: CASYEAGGNTEAFF.

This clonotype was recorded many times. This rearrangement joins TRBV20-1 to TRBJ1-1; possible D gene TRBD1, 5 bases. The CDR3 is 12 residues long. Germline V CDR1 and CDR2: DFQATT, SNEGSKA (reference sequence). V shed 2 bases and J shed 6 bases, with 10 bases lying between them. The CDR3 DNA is TGCAGTGCTAGAAGGCAGGGCGCTGAAGCTTTCTTT. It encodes CSARRQGAEAFF.

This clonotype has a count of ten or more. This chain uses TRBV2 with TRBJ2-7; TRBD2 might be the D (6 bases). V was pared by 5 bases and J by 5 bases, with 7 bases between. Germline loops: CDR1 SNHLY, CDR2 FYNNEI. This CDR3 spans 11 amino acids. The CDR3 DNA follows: TGTGCCAGCAGTAGGGAGGACGAGCAGTACTTC. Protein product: CASSREDEQYF. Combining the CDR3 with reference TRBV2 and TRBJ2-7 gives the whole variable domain EPEVTQTPSHQVTQMGQEVILRCVPISNHLYFYWYRQILGQKVEFLVSFYNNEISEKSEIFDDQFSVERPDGSNFTLKIRSTKLEDSAMYFCASSREDEQYFGPGTRLTVT.

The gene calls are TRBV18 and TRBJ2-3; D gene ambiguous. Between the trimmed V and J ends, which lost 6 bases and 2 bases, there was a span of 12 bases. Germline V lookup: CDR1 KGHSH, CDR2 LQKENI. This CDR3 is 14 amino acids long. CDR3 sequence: CASSRTSATDTQYF. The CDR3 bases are TGTGCCAGCTCGCGGACCTCCGCCACAGATACGCAGTATTTT.

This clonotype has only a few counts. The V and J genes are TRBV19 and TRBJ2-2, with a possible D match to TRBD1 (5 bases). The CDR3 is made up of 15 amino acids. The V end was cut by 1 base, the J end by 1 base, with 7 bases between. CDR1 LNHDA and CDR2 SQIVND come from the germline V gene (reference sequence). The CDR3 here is CASSIGQMNTGELFF. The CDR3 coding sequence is TGTGCCAGTAGTATAGGACAGATGAACACCGGGGAGCTGTTTTTT.

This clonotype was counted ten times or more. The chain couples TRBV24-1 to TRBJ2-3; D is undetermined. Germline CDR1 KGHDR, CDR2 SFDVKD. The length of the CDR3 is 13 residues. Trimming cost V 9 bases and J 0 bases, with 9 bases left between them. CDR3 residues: CATGSPSTDTQYF. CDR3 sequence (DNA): TGTGCCACCGGTAGTCCTAGCACAGATACGCAGTATTTT.

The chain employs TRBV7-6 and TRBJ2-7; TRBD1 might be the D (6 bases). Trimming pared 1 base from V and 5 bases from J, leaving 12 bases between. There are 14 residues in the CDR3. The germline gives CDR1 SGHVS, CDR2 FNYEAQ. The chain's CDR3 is CASSLGGQYNEQYF. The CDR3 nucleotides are TGTGCCAGCAGCTTAGGCGGACAGTATAACGAGCAGTACTTC. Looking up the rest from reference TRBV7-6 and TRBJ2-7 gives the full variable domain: GAGVSQSPRYKVTKRGQDVALRCDPISGHVSLYWYRQALGQGPEFLTYFNYEAQQDKSGLPNDRFSAERPEGSISTLTIQRTEQRDSAMYRCASSLGGQYNEQYFGPGTRLTVT.

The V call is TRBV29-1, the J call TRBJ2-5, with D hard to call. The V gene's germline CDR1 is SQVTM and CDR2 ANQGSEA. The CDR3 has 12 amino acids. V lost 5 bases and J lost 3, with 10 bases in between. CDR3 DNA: TGCAGCGTTCAAATCCGGGAAGAGACCCAGTACTTC. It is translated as CSVQIREETQYF.

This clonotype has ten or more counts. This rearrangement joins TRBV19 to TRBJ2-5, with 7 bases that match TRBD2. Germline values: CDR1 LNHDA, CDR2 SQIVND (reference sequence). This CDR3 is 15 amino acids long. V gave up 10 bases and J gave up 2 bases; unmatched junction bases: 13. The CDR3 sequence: CATREEAGSQETQYF. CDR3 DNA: TGTGCCACAAGAGAAGAAGCGGGGAGTCAAGAGACCCAGTACTTC. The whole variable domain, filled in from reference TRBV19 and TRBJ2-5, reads DGGITQSPKYLFRKEGQNVTLSCEQNLNHDAMYWYRQDPGQGLRLIYYSQIVNDFQKGDIAEGYSVSREKKESFPLTVTSAQKNPTAFYLCATREEAGSQETQYFGPGTRLLVL.

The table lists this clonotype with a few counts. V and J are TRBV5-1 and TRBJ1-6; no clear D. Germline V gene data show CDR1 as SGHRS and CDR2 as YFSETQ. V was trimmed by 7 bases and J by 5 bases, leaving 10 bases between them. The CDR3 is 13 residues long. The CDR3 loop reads CASSREDNSPLHF. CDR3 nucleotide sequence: TGCGCCAGCTCAAGAGAGGATAATTCACCCCTCCACTTT.

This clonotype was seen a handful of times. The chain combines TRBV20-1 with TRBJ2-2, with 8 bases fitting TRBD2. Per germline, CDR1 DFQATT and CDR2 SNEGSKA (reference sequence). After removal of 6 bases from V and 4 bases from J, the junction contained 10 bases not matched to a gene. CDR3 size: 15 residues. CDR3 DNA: TGCAGTGCCCCTAGGATCGGGGGGGCCACCGGGGAGCTGTTTTTT. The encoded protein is CSAPRIGGATGELFF.